Shown below are 13 T cell receptor beta chains from a single sample sequenced in a study of blood T cell repertoires in COVID-19. Data came from immunoSEQ multiplex PCR; TCRdb stores just in-frame clones and leaves some out. The repertoire holds around 170,000 clones, 65% to 90% seen once, with roughly 1.4% in the top ten. Specimen: peripheral blood. These receptors came from a human donor in a cohort sampled during active COVID-19.

This chain joins TRBV9 and TRBJ2-7; TRBD2 matches 10 bases. V shed 5 bases, J shed 6 bases, and the junction held 5 bases outside the gene matches. This CDR3 region has 13 residues. CDR1 and CDR2 (germline): SGDLS, YYNGEE. CDR3 residues: CASSSGGNSEQYF. The CDR3 coding sequence is TGTGCCAGCAGTAGCGGGGGGAACTCCGAGCAGTACTTC.

V is TRBV6-6 and J is TRBJ1-1; no firm D call. V lost 7 bases and J 0 bases, leaving 12 bases between the germline ends. The CDR3 length is 14 residues. Germline CDR1 and CDR2: MNHNY and SVGAGI (reference sequence). The CDR3 DNA reads TGTGCCAGCATCACGGCGGCTATGAACACTGAAGCTTTCTTT. As protein: CASITAAMNTEAFF.

This clone was counted between two and nine times. The V call is TRBV10-3, the J call TRBJ2-1; possibly TRBD2 for D (6 bases). Trimming took off 5 bases at V and 9 bases at J, with 20 bases between the two ends. The CDR3 sequence is 15 residues long. The germline V gene encodes CDR1 ENHRY and CDR2 SYGVKD. The CDR3 region is CAISPARGGPGEQFF. Here the CDR3 DNA reads TGTGCCATCAGTCCCGCCAGAGGAGGGCCAGGTGAGCAGTTCTTC.

The chain employs TRBV19 and TRBJ1-5, with D uncertain. The germline V gene encodes CDR1 LNHDA and CDR2 SQIVND (reference sequence). The CDR3 totals 12 residues. V was cut by 7 bases and J by 2 bases, with 6 bases left in between. CDR3 nucleotides: TGTGCCAGTACTTATGGCAATCAGCCCCAGCATTTT. Its translation is CASTYGNQPQHF. The variable domain in full, completed from reference TRBV19 and TRBJ1-5, reads DGGITQSPKYLFRKEGQNVTLSCEQNLNHDAMYWYRQDPGQGLRLIYYSQIVNDFQKGDIAEGYSVSREKKESFPLTVTSAQKNPTAFYLCASTYGNQPQHFGDGTRLSIL.

The chain uses TRBV12-3 or TRBV12-4 and TRBJ2-1; D is unclear. Trimming removed 3 bases at V and 9 bases at J, with 9 bases between. CDR3 length: 12 amino acids. Written as DNA, the CDR3 is TGTGCCAGCAGTTTCCTACCCGGTGAGCAGTTCTTC. This gives the protein CASSFLPGEQFF.

The chain couples TRBV10-1 to TRBJ1-4; 8 bases agree with TRBD1. The CDR3 loop spans 15 amino acids. Germline loops: CDR1 WNHNN, CDR2 SYGVQD (reference sequence). V gave up 6 bases and J gave up 7 bases; unmatched junction bases: 10. The CDR3 DNA reads TGCGCCAGCAGCGGAGCCGACAGGGGAGTTGAAAAACTGTTTTTT. This encodes CASSGADRGVEKLFF.

The V gene is TRBV12-3 or TRBV12-4, the J gene TRBJ2-7, with 7 nucleotides matching TRBD1. After removal of 6 bases from V and 4 bases from J, the junction contained 6 bases not matched to a gene. This CDR3 is 13 amino acids long. This CDR3 reads CASRVTGPYEQYF. The CDR3 nucleotides read TGTGCCAGCAGGGTGACAGGGCCTTACGAGCAGTACTTC.

V usage is TRBV28 and J usage is TRBJ2-5, with 8 bases identical to TRBD2. Unmatched junction bases numbered 13, after V lost 2 bases and J lost 5 bases. This CDR3 has 17 residues. Per the germline V gene, CDR1 is MDHEN and CDR2 is SYDVKM. Written as DNA, the CDR3 is TGTGCCAGCAGTTTACGGGGGGGTGCGCGGGCTGGGGAGACCCAGTACTTC. Translated, it gives CASSLRGGARAGETQYF. The variable domain in full, completed from reference TRBV28 and TRBJ2-5, reads DVKVTQSSRYLVKRTGEKVFLECVQDMDHENMFWYRQDPGLGLRLIYFSYDVKMKEKGDIPEGYSVSREKKERFSLILESASTNQTSMYLCASSLRGGARAGETQYFGPGTRLLVL.

V and J are TRBV9 and TRBJ2-7; D might be TRBD2 (5 bases). Germline values: CDR1 SGDLS, CDR2 YYNGEE. Between the trimmed V and J ends, which lost 2 bases and 3 bases, there was a span of 12 bases. This CDR3 contains 14 residues. DNA of the CDR3: TGTGCCAGCAGCGTCGGAGGAGATTTCTACGAGCAGTACTTC. Its translation is CASSVGGDFYEQYF.

The chain couples TRBV5-6 to TRBJ2-7; TRBD1 matches 8 bases. This CDR3 is built from 15 residues. CDR1 and CDR2 from the germline V gene are SGHDT and YYEEEE. V lost 4 bases to trimming and J lost 4 bases; unmatched junction nucleotides: 10. The CDR3 protein is CASSDGGTGPYEQYF. CDR3 in DNA: TGTGCCAGCAGCGACGGTGGGACAGGCCCATACGAGCAGTACTTC.

The gene calls are TRBV7-3 and TRBJ2-5; 12 nucleotides line up with TRBD2. The CDR3 loop spans 17 amino acids. J gave up 5 bases and V 3 bases, and 10 bases lay outside the gene matches. CDR1 and CDR2 (germline): SGHTA, FQGTGA. The CDR3 spells CASSFLGRLAGGETQYF. The CDR3 coding sequence is TGTGCCAGCAGCTTCCTCGGGCGGCTAGCGGGAGGGGAGACCCAGTACTTC.

The rearrangement joins TRBV6-2 or TRBV6-3 to TRBJ1-5; a weak D match, TRBD1 (6 bases). The germline CDR1 and CDR2 sequences are MNHEY and SVGEGT. V lost 2 bases to trimming and J lost 2 bases, with 10 bases between them. The CDR3 length is 15 residues. The CDR3 bases are TGTGCCAGCAGTTACAGGGCAGGGGGCAATCAGCCCCAGCATTTT. As protein: CASSYRAGGNQPQHF.

CDR3 sequence reads: CASSVTHREGYGYTF. CDR3 in DNA: TGTGCCAGCAGCGTAACTCACAGGGAAGGCTATGGCTACACCTTC. The chain employs TRBV9 and TRBJ1-2, with TRBD1 as a possible D gene (6 bases). V was pared by 1 base and J by 4 bases, with 14 bases between. CDR3 length equals 15 residues. Germline loops: CDR1 SGDLS, CDR2 YYNGEE.